This entry concerns a single T cell receptor beta chain. Generated by immunoSEQ multiplex PCR, the TCRdb table keeps only in-frame clones and is missing some. The data hold more than 110,000 clones, with approximately 86% observed a single time. The data originate from a study of cytomegalovirus exposure and HLA in healthy donors. For the study at large: A later analysis reported the same platform for the 90 to 150 validation repertoires and the roughly 700 first-cohort repertoires.

Germline V gene sequence: CDR1 LGHNA, CDR2 YNFKEQ. V was pared by 1 base and J by 8 bases, with 1 base of the junction left unmatched. The CDR3 is 13 residues long. This sequence was found in a young woman in good health and CMV-seropositive. The rearrangement joins TRBV4-2 to TRBJ2-4; 8 bases align to TRBD2. Input material: PBMCs. The CDR3 sequence is CASSQAGLDIQYF. CDR3 bases: TGTGCCAGCAGCCAAGCGGGACTAGACATTCAGTACTTC.